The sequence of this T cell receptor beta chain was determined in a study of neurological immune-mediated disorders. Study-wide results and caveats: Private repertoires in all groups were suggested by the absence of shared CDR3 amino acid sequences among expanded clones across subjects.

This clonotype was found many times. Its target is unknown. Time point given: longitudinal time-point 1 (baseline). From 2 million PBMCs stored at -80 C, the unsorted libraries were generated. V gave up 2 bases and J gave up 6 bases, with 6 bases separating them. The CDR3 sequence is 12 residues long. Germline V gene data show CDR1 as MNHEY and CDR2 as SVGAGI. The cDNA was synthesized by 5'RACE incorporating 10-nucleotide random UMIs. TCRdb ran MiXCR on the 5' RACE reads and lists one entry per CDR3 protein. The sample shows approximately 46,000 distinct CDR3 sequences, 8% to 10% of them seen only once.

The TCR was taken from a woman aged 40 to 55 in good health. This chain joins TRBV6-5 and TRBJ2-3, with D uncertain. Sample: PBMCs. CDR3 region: CASSYEGDTQYF. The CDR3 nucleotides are TGTGCCAGCAGTTACGAAGGGGATACGCAGTATTTT.